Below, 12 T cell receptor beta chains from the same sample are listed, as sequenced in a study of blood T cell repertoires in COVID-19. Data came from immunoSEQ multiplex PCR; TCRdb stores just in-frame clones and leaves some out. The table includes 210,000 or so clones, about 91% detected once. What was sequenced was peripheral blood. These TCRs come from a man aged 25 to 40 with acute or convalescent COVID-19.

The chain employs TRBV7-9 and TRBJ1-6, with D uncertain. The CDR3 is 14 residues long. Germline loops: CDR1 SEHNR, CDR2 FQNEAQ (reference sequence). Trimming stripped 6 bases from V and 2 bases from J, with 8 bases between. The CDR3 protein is CASSRLTYNSPLHF. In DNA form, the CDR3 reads TGTGCCAGCAGTCGTTTAACCTATAATTCACCCCTCCACTTT. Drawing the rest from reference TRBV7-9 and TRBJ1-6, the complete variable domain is DTGVSQNPRHKITKRGQNVTFRCDPISEHNRLYWYRQTLGQGPEFLTYFQNEAQLEKSRLLSDRFSAERPKGSFSTLEIQRTEQGDSAMYLCASSRLTYNSPLHFGNGTRLTVT.

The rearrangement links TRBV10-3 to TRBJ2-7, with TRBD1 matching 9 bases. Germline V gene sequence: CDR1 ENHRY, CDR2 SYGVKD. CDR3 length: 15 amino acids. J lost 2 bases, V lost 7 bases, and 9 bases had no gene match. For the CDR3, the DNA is TGTGCCATCACCTCGGGACAGGGATTCCCCTACGAGCAGTACTTC. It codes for CAITSGQGFPYEQYF.

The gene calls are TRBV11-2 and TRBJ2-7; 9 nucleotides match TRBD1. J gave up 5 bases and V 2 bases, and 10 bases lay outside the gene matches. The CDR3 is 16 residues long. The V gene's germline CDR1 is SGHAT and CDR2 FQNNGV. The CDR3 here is CASSLWGRDRVDEQYF. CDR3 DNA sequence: TGTGCCAGCAGCTTATGGGGTCGGGACAGGGTTGACGAGCAGTACTTC.

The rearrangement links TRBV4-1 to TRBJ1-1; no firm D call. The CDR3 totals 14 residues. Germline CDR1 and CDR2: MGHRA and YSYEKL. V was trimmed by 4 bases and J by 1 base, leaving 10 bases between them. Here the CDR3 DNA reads TGCGCCAGCAGCCCCCTGGGCCAGAACACTGAAGCTTTCTTT. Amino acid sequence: CASSPLGQNTEAFF.

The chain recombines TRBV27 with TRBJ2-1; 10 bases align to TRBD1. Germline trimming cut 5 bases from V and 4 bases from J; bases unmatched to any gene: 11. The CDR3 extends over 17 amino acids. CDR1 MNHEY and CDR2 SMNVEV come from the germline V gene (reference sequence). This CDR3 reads CASSPPLGDRGYNEQFF. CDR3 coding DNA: TGTGCCAGCAGTCCTCCCCTGGGGGACAGGGGATACAATGAGCAGTTCTTC.

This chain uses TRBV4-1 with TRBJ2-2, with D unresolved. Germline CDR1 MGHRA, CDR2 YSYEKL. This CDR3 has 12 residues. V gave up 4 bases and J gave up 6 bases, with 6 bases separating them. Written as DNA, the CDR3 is TGCGCCAGCAGCCCCCAGGCCGGGGAGCTGTTTTTT. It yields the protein CASSPQAGELFF.

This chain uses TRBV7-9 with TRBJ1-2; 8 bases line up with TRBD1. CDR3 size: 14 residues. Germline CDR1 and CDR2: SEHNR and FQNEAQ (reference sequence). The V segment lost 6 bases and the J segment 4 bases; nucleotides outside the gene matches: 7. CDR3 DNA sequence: TGTGCCAGCAGTGAAGACAGGGGCCTCTATGGCTACACCTTC. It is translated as CASSEDRGLYGYTF. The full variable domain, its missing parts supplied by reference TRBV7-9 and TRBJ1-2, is DTGVSQNPRHKITKRGQNVTFRCDPISEHNRLYWYRQTLGQGPEFLTYFQNEAQLEKSRLLSDRFSAERPKGSFSTLEIQRTEQGDSAMYLCASSEDRGLYGYTFGSGTRLTVV.

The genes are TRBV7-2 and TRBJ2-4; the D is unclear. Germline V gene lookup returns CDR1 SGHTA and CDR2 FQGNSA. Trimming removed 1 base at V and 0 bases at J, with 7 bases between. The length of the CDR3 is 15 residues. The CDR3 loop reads CASSLGGAAKNIQYF. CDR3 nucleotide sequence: TGTGCCAGCAGCTTAGGAGGCGCAGCCAAAAACATTCAGTACTTC.

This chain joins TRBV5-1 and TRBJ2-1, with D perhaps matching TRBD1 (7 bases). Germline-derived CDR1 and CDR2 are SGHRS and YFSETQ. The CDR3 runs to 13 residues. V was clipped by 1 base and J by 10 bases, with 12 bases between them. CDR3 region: CASSLSRGEEQFF. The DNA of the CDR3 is TGCGCCAGCAGCTTGTCCAGGGGGGAAGAGCAGTTCTTC.

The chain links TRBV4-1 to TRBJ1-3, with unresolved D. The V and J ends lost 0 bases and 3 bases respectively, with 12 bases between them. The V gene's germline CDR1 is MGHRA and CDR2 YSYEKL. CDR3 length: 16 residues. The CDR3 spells CASSQDLSPGGNTIYF. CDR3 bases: TGCGCCAGCAGCCAAGATCTCAGCCCGGGTGGAAACACCATATATTTT.

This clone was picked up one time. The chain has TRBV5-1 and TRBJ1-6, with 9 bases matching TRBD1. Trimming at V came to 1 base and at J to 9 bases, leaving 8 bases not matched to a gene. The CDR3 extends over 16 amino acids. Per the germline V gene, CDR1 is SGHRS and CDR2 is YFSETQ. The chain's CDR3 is CASSLMLGQGGSPLHF. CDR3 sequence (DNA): TGCGCCAGCAGCTTGATGCTGGGACAGGGAGGTTCACCCCTCCACTTT.

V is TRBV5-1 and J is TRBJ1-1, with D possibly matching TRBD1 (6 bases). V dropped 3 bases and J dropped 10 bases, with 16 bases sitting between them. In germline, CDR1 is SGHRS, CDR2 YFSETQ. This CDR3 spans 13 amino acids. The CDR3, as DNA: TGCGCCAGCAGCTCGGCCTACAGGGACGGAGCTTTCTTT. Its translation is CASSSAYRDGAFF.